A single sample gave rise to the 11 T cell receptor beta chains below, sequenced in a study of T cell responses to AZD1222 COVID-19 vaccine. Profiling relied on immunoSEQ multiplex PCR, and the TCRdb table lists in-frame clones only, not all of them. The table lists over 100,000 clones, about 89% of them singletons, with approximately 3% in the top ten. Specimen: peripheral blood, collected 28 days after the second dose of the MenACWY control vaccine. The source is an adult who received the MenACWY meningococcal vaccine as a control.

This rearrangement joins TRBV27 to TRBJ1-1; 9 bases fit TRBD1. Germline values: CDR1 MNHEY, CDR2 SMNVEV (reference sequence). The CDR3 is made up of 15 amino acids. J gave up 5 bases and V 5 bases, and 9 bases lay outside the gene matches. As DNA, the CDR3 is TGTGCCAGCAGTCCTCAGACAGGGGGAAGGACTGAAGCTTTCTTT. Translated: CASSPQTGGRTEAFF.

The chain combines TRBV19 with TRBJ2-2; D is tentatively TRBD1 or TRBD2 (6 bases each). V shed 3 bases and J shed 6 bases, with 14 bases lying between them. Germline lookup yields CDR1 LNHDA and CDR2 SQIVND (reference sequence). CDR3 length: 15 amino acids. The chain's CDR3 is CASSIRSGGAGELFF. CDR3 nucleotides: TGTGCCAGTAGTATTAGGTCCGGGGGCGCCGGGGAGCTGTTTTTT.

The chain uses TRBV7-9 and TRBJ2-7, with 9 bases fitting TRBD1. V lost 4 bases to trimming and J lost 1 base; unmatched junction nucleotides: 2. The CDR3 spans 14 residues. CDR1 and CDR2 (germline): SEHNR, FQNEAQ (reference sequence). CDR3 nucleotide sequence: TGTGCCAGCAGCTACAGGGGGCAGTCCTACGAGCAGTACTTC. It codes for CASSYRGQSYEQYF.

The chain uses TRBV3-1 (or the pseudogene TRBV3-2) and TRBJ2-3; D is perhaps TRBD2 (5 bases). Germline V CDR1 and CDR2: LGHDT, YNNKEL (reference sequence). The ends were cut back, 0 bases at V and 4 bases at J, with 29 bases in the middle. The CDR3 loop spans 21 amino acids. The CDR3 protein is CASSQEWDPAGLLPYSDTQYF. CDR3 coding DNA: TGTGCCAGCAGCCAAGAATGGGATCCGGCGGGCTTGCTTCCTTATTCAGATACGCAGTATTTT.

This rearrangement joins TRBV5-5 to TRBJ2-7, with 8 bases aligning to TRBD2. The CDR3 runs 16 residues. Trimming removed 2 bases from V and 0 bases from J; junction bases left unmatched: 7. The V gene's germline CDR1 is SGHKS and CDR2 YYEKEE (reference sequence). CDR3: CASSFSTSESSYEQYF. In DNA, the CDR3 is TGTGCCAGCAGCTTTTCGACTAGCGAAAGCTCCTACGAGCAGTACTTC.

The gene calls are TRBV5-1 and TRBJ2-7; D unclear. Germline V gene sequence: CDR1 SGHRS, CDR2 YFSETQ. The CDR3 has 13 residues. V lost 1 base, J lost 6 bases, and 11 bases lay in between. CDR3 sequence (DNA): TGCGCCAGCAGCTTGACAGCTTCTAGCGAGCAGTACTTC. Translation gives CASSLTASSEQYF.

The chain is built from TRBV11-2 and TRBJ1-6, with D possibly being TRBD1 (5 bases). The CDR3 is 19 residues long. The germline CDR1 and CDR2 sequences are SGHAT and FQNNGV. With 2 bases removed from V and 2 bases from J, the gap between germline ends came to 19 bases. CDR3 in amino acids: CASSLTGPQEIAYNSPLHF. The DNA of the CDR3 is TGTGCCAGCAGCTTAACAGGACCACAGGAAATTGCCTATAATTCACCCCTCCACTTT.

The chain combines TRBV18 with TRBJ2-7; D is possibly TRBD1 (5 bases). Trimming removed 2 bases at V and 2 bases at J, with 10 bases between. This CDR3 has 14 residues. CDR1 is KGHSH, CDR2 LQKENI, per germline. CDR3 DNA sequence: TGTGCCAGCTCACCAGAACAGGTTGCCTACGAGCAGTACTTC. Its translation: CASSPEQVAYEQYF.

The gene calls are TRBV7-3 and TRBJ2-1, with 7 positions matching TRBD1. The J segment lost 2 bases and the V segment lost 5 bases, leaving 9 bases of the junction unmatched. The length of the CDR3 is 16 residues. Germline lookup yields CDR1 SGHTA and CDR2 FQGTGA. Here the CDR3 DNA reads TGTGCCAGCAGCCCAGAAGGGACAGTGCCCTACAATGAGCAGTTCTTC. Protein: CASSPEGTVPYNEQFF.

The chain joins TRBV20-1 to TRBJ1-6; D uncertain. Trimming left V 3 bases short and J 0 bases short, with 9 bases between. The germline V gene has CDR1 DFQATT and CDR2 SNEGSKA (reference sequence). This CDR3 is 15 amino acids long. CDR3 nucleotides: TGCAGTGCTAGTAAGGAAAGCTCCTATAATTCACCCCTCCACTTT. Its protein product is CSASKESSYNSPLHF.

This chain connects TRBV4-2 to TRBJ1-2; D not certain. CDR3 length: 13 amino acids. Trimming pared 0 bases from V and 1 base from J, leaving 3 bases between. The V gene's germline CDR1 is LGHNA and CDR2 YNFKEQ. In nucleotides, the CDR3 is TGTGCCAGCAGCCAAGAAGGTAACTATGGCTACACCTTC. Translating gives CASSQEGNYGYTF.